Reported below is one T cell receptor beta chain. The antigen is undetermined. This specimen belongs to a study of response to subunit inactivated influenza vaccine. Each CDR3 protein is one row after TCRdb ran MiXCR on the RT-PCR reads. The sample contains roughly 650,000 distinct CDR3 sequences, 12% to 15% of which appear only once. Study outcomes and limitations: Authors suggested that a seasonal influenza vaccination recruits few new T cells each time.

CDR3 size: 14 residues. Trimming removed 10 bases from V and 5 bases from J; junction bases left unmatched: 10. Germline CDR1 is ENHRY and CDR2 is SYGVKD. The TCR was taken from a man over 45 who received an inactivated influenza vaccine. The chain has TRBV10-3 and TRBJ2-3, with TRBD2 matching 9 bases. The sequencing used PBMCs from blood, collected approximately 15 days before vaccination. The CDR3 DNA reads as TGTGCCACCAATTTAGCGGGGGCCAGAGATACGCAGTATTTT. This gives the protein CATNLAGARDTQYF.